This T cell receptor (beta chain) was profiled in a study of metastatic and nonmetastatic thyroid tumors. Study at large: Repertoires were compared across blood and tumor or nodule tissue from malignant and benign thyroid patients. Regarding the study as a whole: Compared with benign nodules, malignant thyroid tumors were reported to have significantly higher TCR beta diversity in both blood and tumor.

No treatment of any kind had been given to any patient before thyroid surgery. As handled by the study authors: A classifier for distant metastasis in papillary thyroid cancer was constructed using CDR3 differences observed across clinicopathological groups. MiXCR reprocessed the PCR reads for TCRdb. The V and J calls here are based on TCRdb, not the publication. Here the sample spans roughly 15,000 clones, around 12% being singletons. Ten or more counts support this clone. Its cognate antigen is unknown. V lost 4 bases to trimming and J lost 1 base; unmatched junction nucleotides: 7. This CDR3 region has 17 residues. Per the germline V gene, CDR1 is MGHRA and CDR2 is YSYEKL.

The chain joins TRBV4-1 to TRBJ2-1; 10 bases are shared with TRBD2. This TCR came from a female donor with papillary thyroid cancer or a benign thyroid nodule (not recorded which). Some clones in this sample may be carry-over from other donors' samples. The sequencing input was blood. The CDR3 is CASSRTSGGVSYNEQFF. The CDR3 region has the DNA TGCGCCAGCAGCCGAACGAGCGGGGGGGTTTCCTACAATGAGCAGTTCTTC.